The rows below give T cell receptor beta chains drawn from one sample of a study of CD8 T cells in Susac syndrome. Each CDR3 protein is one row after TCRdb ran MiXCR on the immunoSEQ multiplex PCR reads. The sample yields around 46,000 distinct CDR3 sequences, 90% to 95% seen once. The sequenced sample was CD8+ T cells from PBMCs. The receptors stem from a human donor in good health. The CDR3 runs from the conserved cysteine through the conserved F or W. The order of the fields is V gene, D gene, J gene, clone size, CDR3 protein, CDR3 DNA. A D gene is named only where the DNA matches it firmly. Some rows mark clone size as missing; the rest say once, few, many or name a class of expanded clone.

TRBV11-2,.,TRBJ2-6,.,CASSLVRAGLVLTF,TGTGCCAGCAGCTTAGTCCGGGCAGGGCTAGTCCTGACTTTC
TRBV4-3,.,TRBJ2-1,.,CASSQDADSAYNEQFF,TGCGCCAGCAGCCAAGATGCCGACTCCGCCTACAATGAGCAGTTCTTC
TRBV5-5,.,TRBJ2-7,.,CASSLGTDLYEQYF,TGTGCCAGCAGCTTGGGCACAGATCTTTACGAGCAGTACTTC
TRBV16,.,TRBJ1-1,.,CASSQSTENTEAFF,TGTGCCAGCAGCCAATCGACAGAGAACACTGAAGCTTTCTTT
TRBV4-3,.,TRBJ2-7,few,CASSQEGSGKYEQYF,TGCGCCAGCAGCCAAGAGGGGTCAGGGAAGTACGAGCAGTACTTC
TRBV29-1,.,TRBJ1-1,.,CSVDTGAGASAFF,TGCAGCGTTGATACCGGAGCGGGGGCTAGCGCTTTCTTT
TRBV4-1,TRBD2,TRBJ2-3,.,CASSQDWGGDTQYF,TGCGCCAGCAGCCAAGACTGGGGGGGAGATACGCAGTATTTT
TRBV19,TRBD1,TRBJ1-1,.,CASSPIIRDRETEAFF,TGTGCCAGTAGTCCCATTATCCGGGACAGGGAAACTGAAGCTTTCTTT
TRBV15,.,TRBJ1-5,.,CATSRDLGRNQPQHF,TGTGCCACCAGCAGAGACTTAGGCCGCAATCAGCCCCAGCATTTT
TRBV7-6,.,TRBJ2-7,.,CASSSSGRVGYEQYF,TGTGCCAGCAGCTCCAGTGGACGGGTGGGCTACGAGCAGTACTTC
TRBV7-2,.,TRBJ2-7,.,CASSLIGSSYEQYF,TGTGCCAGCAGCTTAATCGGCAGCTCCTACGAGCAGTACTTC
TRBV5-6,.,TRBJ2-7,few,CASSELSGEQYF,TGTGCCAGCAGCGAGCTTAGCGGCGAGCAGTACTTC
TRBV4-1,TRBD1,TRBJ1-1,.,CASSRGSGTGGLGTTAFF,TGCGCCAGCAGCCGCGGATCCGGGACAGGGGGCCTGGGCACAACAGCTTTCTTT
TRBV6-6,.,TRBJ2-7,.,CASSYAGGPLGEQYF,TGTGCCAGCAGTTACGCCGGGGGCCCTCTGGGTGAGCAGTACTTC
TRBV3-1,.,TRBJ1-2,.,CASIPGRTNGYTF,TGTGCCAGCATTCCGGGACGAACTAATGGCTACACCTTC
TRBV2,.,TRBJ2-1,.,CASSDDRPRRVGNEQFF,TGTGCCAGCAGTGACGACAGGCCCCGGCGGGTTGGCAATGAGCAGTTCTTC
TRBV5-1,TRBD2,TRBJ2-1,few,CASSLVGTSGKGNEQFF,TGCGCCAGCAGCCTCGTTGGGACTAGCGGGAAAGGGAATGAGCAGTTCTTC
TRBV20-1,.,TRBJ2-7,.,CSVSGEGKAYEQYF,TGCAGTGTCTCAGGGGAAGGAAAGGCCTACGAGCAGTACTTC
TRBV19,TRBD1,TRBJ1-1,.,CASSRDRGLSTEAFF,TGTGCCAGCTCCCGGGACAGGGGTTTAAGCACTGAAGCTTTCTTT
TRBV27,.,TRBJ1-2,.,CASRSTSYGYTF,TGTGCCAGCAGATCGACCTCTTATGGCTACACCTTC
TRBV6-5,.,TRBJ1-1,.,CASSLRDTNPGTEAFF,TGTGCCAGCAGTTTGCGGGACACCAACCCGGGGACTGAAGCTTTCTTT
TRBV6-2/TRBV6-3,.,TRBJ2-7,.,CASSSVGSYEQYF,TGTGCCAGCAGCTCCGTTGGCTCCTACGAGCAGTACTTC
TRBV30,.,TRBJ2-3,.,CAWTARGARTDTQYF,TGTGCCTGGACCGCCCGGGGGGCAAGGACAGATACGCAGTATTTT
TRBV11-2,.,TRBJ2-7,.,CASSLQGPTYEQYF,TGTGCCAGCAGCTTACAGGGGCCGACCTACGAGCAGTACTTC
TRBV20-1,TRBD2,TRBJ2-7,.,CSARGREDSSYEQYF,TGCAGTGCCCGGGGGCGGGAGGATTCCTCCTACGAGCAGTACTTC
TRBV5-1,TRBD2,TRBJ2-3,.,CASSFVASGYTDTQYF,TGCGCCAGCAGCTTTGTGGCTAGCGGTTACACAGATACGCAGTATTTT
TRBV20-1,TRBD2,TRBJ2-1,once,CSASSASGRYEQFF,TGCAGTGCTAGCTCGGCTAGCGGGAGGTATGAGCAGTTCTTC
TRBV5-1,.,TRBJ2-4,once,CASSFGMNNIQYF,TGCGCCAGCAGCTTCGGTATGAATAACATTCAGTACTTC
TRBV29-1,.,TRBJ2-1,.,CSVEGLDNEQFF,TGCAGCGTTGAAGGTCTTGACAATGAGCAGTTCTTC
TRBV12-3/TRBV12-4,.,TRBJ2-7,few,CASNLQGYSYEQYF,TGTGCCAGCAACTTACAGGGCTACTCCTACGAGCAGTACTTC
TRBV7-9,.,TRBJ2-1,.,CASTGIYNEQFF,TGTGCCAGCACCGGGATCTACAATGAGCAGTTCTTC
TRBV20-1,TRBD2,TRBJ2-7,.,CSASALGREKAYEQYF,TGCAGTGCTTCCGCGCTGGGGCGGGAGAAAGCCTACGAGCAGTACTTC
TRBV27,.,TRBJ2-4,.,CASSSLGGPTLGNIQYF,TGTGCCAGCAGCTCCCTGGGGGGCCCCACCCTTGGTAACATTCAGTACTTC
TRBV6-2/TRBV6-3,.,TRBJ1-1,.,CASSYYTLNTEAFF,TGTGCCAGCAGTTACTACACCTTGAACACTGAAGCTTTCTTT
TRBV7-6,.,TRBJ1-1,once,CASSATGYTEAFF,TGTGCCAGCAGCGCTACAGGATACACTGAAGCTTTCTTT
TRBV7-8,TRBD1,TRBJ1-5,.,CASSPWTGNSNQPQHF,TGTGCCAGCAGCCCATGGACAGGGAATAGCAATCAGCCCCAGCATTTT
TRBV5-1,.,TRBJ2-1,.,CASSLTRSSILGEQFF,TGCGCCAGCAGCCTAACCCGGAGTTCGATTTTGGGTGAGCAGTTCTTC
TRBV7-7,TRBD2,TRBJ2-1,.,CASSLGSGGGYNEQFF,TGTGCCAGCAGCTTAGGGTCGGGAGGGGGGTACAATGAGCAGTTCTTC
TRBV2,TRBD2,TRBJ2-3,.,CASSDFGTSGTIYTQYF,TGTGCCAGCAGTGATTTCGGGACTAGCGGGACGATTTACACGCAGTATTTT
TRBV20-1,.,TRBJ2-7,.,CSVPGQEEASGAYEQYF,TGCAGTGTTCCGGGACAGGAGGAGGCTAGCGGGGCCTACGAGCAGTACTTC
TRBV13,.,TRBJ2-5,.,CASSLRRTHQETQYF,TGTGCCAGCAGCTTAAGGAGGACTCACCAAGAGACCCAGTACTTC
TRBV23-1,.,TRBJ2-2,.,CARRRTELTGELFF,TGCGCCAGACGACGGACAGAGCTTACCGGGGAGCTGTTTTTT
TRBV5-8,.,TRBJ2-1,.,CASSLRSGKRTSSYNEQFF,TGTGCCAGCAGCTTACGGTCGGGGAAGAGAACAAGCTCCTACAATGAGCAGTTCTTC
TRBV25-1,.,TRBJ1-2,.,CASSDAAGYTF,TGTGCCAGCAGTGACGCGGCTGGCTACACCTTC
TRBV27,.,TRBJ1-1,.,CASSLRGTEAFF,TGTGCCAGCAGTTTAAGGGGCACTGAAGCTTTCTTT
TRBV6-2/TRBV6-3,.,TRBJ2-2,.,CASSYSYTGELFF,TGTGCCAGCAGTTACTCTTACACCGGGGAGCTGTTTTTT
TRBV7-9,TRBD2,TRBJ2-1,.,CASSLASGGRNEQFF,TGTGCCAGCAGCTTAGCTAGCGGGGGACGGAATGAGCAGTTCTTC
TRBV5-4,.,TRBJ1-2,once,CASSQDKVYGYTF,TGTGCCAGCAGCCAGGACAAGGTCTATGGCTACACCTTC
TRBV10-2,TRBD2,TRBJ2-1,.,CASREGTSGSNEQFF,TGCGCCAGCAGGGAAGGGACTAGCGGGAGTAATGAGCAGTTCTTC
TRBV7-9,.,TRBJ2-5,.,CASSPLGQGREETQYF,TGTGCCAGCAGCCCCTTGGGGCAGGGTAGGGAAGAGACCCAGTACTTC